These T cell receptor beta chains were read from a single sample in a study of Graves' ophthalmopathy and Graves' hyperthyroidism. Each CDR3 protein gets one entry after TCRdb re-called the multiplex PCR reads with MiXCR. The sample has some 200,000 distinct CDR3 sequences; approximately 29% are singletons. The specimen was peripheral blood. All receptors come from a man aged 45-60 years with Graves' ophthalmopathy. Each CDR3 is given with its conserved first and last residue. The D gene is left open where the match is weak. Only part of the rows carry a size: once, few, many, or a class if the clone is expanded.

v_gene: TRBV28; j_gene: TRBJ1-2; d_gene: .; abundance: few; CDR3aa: CASRLPGLQGYTF; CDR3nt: TGTGCCAGCAGACTTCCGGGCTTGCAGGGCTACACCTTC
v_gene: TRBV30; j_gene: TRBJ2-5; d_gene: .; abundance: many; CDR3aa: CAWRSGGETQYF; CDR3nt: TGTGCCTGGAGATCCGGGGGAGAGACCCAGTACTTC
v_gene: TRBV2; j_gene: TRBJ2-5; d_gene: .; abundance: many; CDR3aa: CASSVNWGETQYF; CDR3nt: TGTGCCAGCAGTGTTAACTGGGGGGAGACCCAGTACTTC
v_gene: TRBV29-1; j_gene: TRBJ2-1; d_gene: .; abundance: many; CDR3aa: CSVALAGRGNEQFF; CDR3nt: TGCAGCGTCGCTCTCGCGGGGAGAGGAAATGAGCAGTTCTTC
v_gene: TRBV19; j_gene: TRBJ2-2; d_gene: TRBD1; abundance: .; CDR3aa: CASLAAEGDRGKTGELFF; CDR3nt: TGTGCCAGTCTGGCCGCCGAGGGGGACAGGGGTAAAACCGGGGAGCTGTTTTTT
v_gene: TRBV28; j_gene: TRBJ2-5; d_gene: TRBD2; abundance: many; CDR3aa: CASSGGLAGAETQYF; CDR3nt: TGTGCCAGCAGTGGGGGACTAGCGGGCGCAGAGACCCAGTACTTC
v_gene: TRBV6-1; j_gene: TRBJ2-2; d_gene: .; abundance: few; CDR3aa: CASSEWAGVSGELFF; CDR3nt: TGTGCCAGCAGTGAATGGGCAGGGGTATCGGGGGAGCTGTTTTTT
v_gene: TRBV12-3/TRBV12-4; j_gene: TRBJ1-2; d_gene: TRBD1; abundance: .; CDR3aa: CASNPGGTGYGYTF; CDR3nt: TGTGCCAGCAACCCAGGGGGAACCGGCTATGGCTACACCTTC
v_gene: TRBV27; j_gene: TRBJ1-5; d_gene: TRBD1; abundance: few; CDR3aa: CASSLSGTGYNSNQPQHF; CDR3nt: TGTGCCAGCAGTTTATCTGGGACAGGGTACAATAGCAATCAGCCCCAGCATTTT
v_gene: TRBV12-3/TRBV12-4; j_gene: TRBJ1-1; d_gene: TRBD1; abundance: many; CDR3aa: CASSLSRQGWATEAFF; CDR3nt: TGTGCCAGCAGTCTAAGTCGACAGGGGTGGGCCACTGAAGCTTTCTTT
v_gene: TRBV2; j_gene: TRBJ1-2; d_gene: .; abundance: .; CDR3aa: CASRPDQTNYGYTF; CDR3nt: TGTGCCAGCAGGCCGGATCAAACTAACTATGGCTACACCTTC
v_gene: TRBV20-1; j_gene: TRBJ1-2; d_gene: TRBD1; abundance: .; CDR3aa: CSASYRGVDYGYTF; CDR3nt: TGCAGTGCTAGCTACAGGGGGGTAGACTATGGCTACACCTTC
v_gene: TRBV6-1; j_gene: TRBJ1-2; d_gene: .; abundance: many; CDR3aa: CASSEGSYGYTF; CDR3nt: TGTGCCAGCAGTGAAGGTTCCTATGGCTACACCTTC
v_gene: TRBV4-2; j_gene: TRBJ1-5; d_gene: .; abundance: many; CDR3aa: CASSQSNRDQPQHF; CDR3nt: TGTGCCAGCAGCCAAAGTAACAGGGATCAGCCCCAGCATTTT